This T cell receptor beta chain was sequenced during a study of cytomegalovirus exposure and HLA in healthy donors. 60 Vbeta and 13 Jbeta primers were used in PCR. Sequencing was performed with immunoSEQ multiplex PCR; in TCRdb, only in-frame clones are kept and a portion is missing. The repertoire holds about 230,000 clones, with around 80% as singletons. As for this clone: Its antigen is undetermined.

General study results and limits: Follow-up analysis later connected one missense variant in DCLRE1C with trimming of TCR beta V- and J-genes. The classifier reportedly diagnosed cytomegalovirus status with high specificity and sensitivity. Researchers reported in a later analysis that common viral pathogens appeared linked to several top clusters.

This CDR3 contains 11 residues. The germline V gene has CDR1 GTSNPN and CDR2 SVGIG (reference sequence). V shed 5 bases and J shed 8 bases, with 7 bases lying between them. This clonotype originated in a woman in her forties in good health and CMV-seronegative. This rearrangement joins TRBV30 to TRBJ1-6; D gene ambiguous. Sequencing was carried out using PBMCs. For the CDR3, the DNA is TGTGCCTGGGGCGAGGATTCACCCCTCCACTTT. Translating it yields CAWGEDSPLHF.